A selection of T cell receptor beta chains follows, all from one sample in a study of blood T cell repertoires in COVID-19. This table comes from immunoSEQ multiplex PCR, and its TCRdb copy is limited to in-frame clones, with some not included. The sample shows around 89,000 clones, roughly 78% of them seen only once. Sequenced input: peripheral blood. The receptor source for this set is a woman older than 75 with acute or convalescent COVID-19. The CDR3 runs from the conserved cysteine through the conserved F or W. D genes are given only for firm matches. Not every row has a clone size; where given, it reads once, few, many or a size class.

- | TRBJ2-2 | TRBV7-2 | TRBD1 | TGTGCCAGCAGTTCTGGACAGGGTTTATACGGGGAGCTGTTTTTT | CASSSGQGLYGELFF
- | TRBJ2-5 | TRBV7-9 | - | TGTGCCAGCAGCCCCCGCTCTGCCCTAAGAGAGGCCCAGTACTTC | CASSPRSALREAQYF
- | TRBJ1-2 | TRBV10-3 | TRBD1 | TGTGCCATCTCCTCGACAGGGGCTAACTATGGCTACACCTTC | CAISSTGANYGYTF
- | TRBJ2-5 | TRBV6-5 | TRBD2 | TGTGCCAGCACGGTACTAGCGGGGGTCAAGACCCAGTACTTC | CASTVLAGVKTQYF
- | TRBJ1-1 | TRBV30 | - | TGTGCCTGGTTGGGAGGGGCTCAAGTCACTGAAGCTTTCTTT | CAWLGGAQVTEAFF
- | TRBJ1-4 | TRBV2 | TRBD1 | TGTGCCAGCAGGGTGACAGGGCGAAATGAAAAACTGTTTTTT | CASRVTGRNEKLFF
- | TRBJ1-2 | TRBV2 | TRBD1 | TGTGCCAGCAGCGCGACAGGGGATGGCTACACCTTC | CASSATGDGYTF
- | TRBJ1-1 | TRBV5-1 | - | TGCGCCAGCAGCTTGGGACAGTCGAACACTGAAGCTTTCTTT | CASSLGQSNTEAFF
medium-sized | TRBJ2-1 | TRBV29-1 | TRBD2 | TGCAGCGTTGAGGCGGGGGGGCCCGATGAGCAGTTCTTC | CSVEAGGPDEQFF
- | TRBJ1-3 | TRBV28 | - | TGTGCCAGCAGTGCCATTTGGCAGGTTGGCTCTGGAAACACCATATATTTT | CASSAIWQVGSGNTIYF
- | TRBJ1-1 | TRBV5-1 | - | TGCGCCAGCAGCTTGGCGTCGGGAAGTGAGGATGAAGCTTTCTTT | CASSLASGSEDEAFF
- | TRBJ2-5 | TRBV5-4 | - | TGTGCCAGCAGCCGAAAGGGGGATTTGTTCCAAGAGACCCAGTACTTC | CASSRKGDLFQETQYF
- | TRBJ2-5 | TRBV29-1 | - | TGCAGCGTTGAAGGGGCACAAGAGACCCAGTACTTC | CSVEGAQETQYF
- | TRBJ1-4 | TRBV2 | - | TGTGCCAGCAGTAAGTACAGGGAAAAACTGTTTTTT | CASSKYREKLFF
- | TRBJ2-1 | TRBV5-1 | - | TGCGCCACCGCCTTGGGGCCAAACAATGAGCAGTTCTTC | CATALGPNNEQFF
few | TRBJ2-1 | TRBV7-2 | - | TGTGCCAGCAGCTTTCAGGGGGGCTCCTACAATGAGCAGTTCTTC | CASSFQGGSYNEQFF
- | TRBJ1-4 | TRBV5-1 | - | TGCGCCAGCAGCTTTGGGGGGATTAATGAAAAACTGTTTTTT | CASSFGGINEKLFF